This T cell receptor beta chain was retrieved from a study of blood T cell repertoires in COVID-19. Study context: Whether acute or convalescent, the COVID-19 samples came from the United States, Italy and Spain. The analysed material was cDNA or gDNA that came from T cells, B-cell-depleted T cells, or PBMCs.

Source study methods: Using reference gene primer amplification, nucleated cell counts were estimated. Here immunoSEQ multiplex PCR was the method, and the copy in TCRdb shows in-frame clones only, minus some. D and trimming come from the DNA, and the V and J calls and clone size come from that table. The data show more than 150,000 clones, with roughly 84% seen just once and over 12% held by the top ten. CDR3 length: 14 amino acids. Trimming took 6 bases from V and 4 from J, leaving 15 bases between them. From germline, CDR1 is MNHNY and CDR2 SVGAGI (reference sequence). The chain recombines TRBV6-6 with TRBJ2-5, with D perhaps matching TRBD2 (8 bases). The sequenced sample was peripheral blood. The sequence came from a man aged 18-30 years with active or convalescent COVID-19. The CDR3 DNA is TGTGCCAGCAGGGACGGGGGGGACAGAGAGACCCAGTACTTC. Residues: CASRDGGDRETQYF.